The subject of this entry is one TCR beta chain. Trimming shortened V by 4 bases and J by 7 bases, and 15 bases separated the two germline ends. Germline CDR1 SGHRS, CDR2 YFSETQ. The CDR3 has 15 residues. The data originate from a study of blood T cell repertoires in COVID-19. Sequencing was performed with immunoSEQ multiplex PCR; in TCRdb, only in-frame clones are kept and a portion is missing. The data contain some 190,000 clones, 70% to 90% of them singletons. This chain joins TRBV5-1 and TRBJ1-6; D is undetermined. The TCR comes from a man in his late teens or twenties with active or convalescent COVID-19. The sample was peripheral blood. The CDR3 loop reads CASSLELGGNSPLHF. CDR3 DNA sequence: TGCGCCAGCAGCCTGGAACTCGGCGGAAATTCACCCCTCCACTTT.